These 17 T cell receptor beta chains came from one sample sequenced in a study of Ad26.COV2.S vaccination and SARS-CoV-2 variants. Specified treatment: some 19 received Ad26.COV2.S at low or high dose, single or two shots; 5 received placebo; per-sample allocation not given. Repertoires come from day 63 after the first vaccine or placebo injection. Libraries were prepared by immunoSEQ multiplex PCR; TCRdb keeps only in-frame clonotypes and omits some of them. The table lists a few hundred thousand clones, roughly 90% of them singletons. Material: peripheral blood, obtained in a trial of Ad26.COV2.S vaccine versus placebo. These receptors came from a person aged 18-65 years who received the Ad26.COV2.S COVID-19 vaccine or a placebo.

On this clone: This sample includes further DNA sequences coding for the same CDR3. The chain couples TRBV30 to TRBJ1-1, with TRBD1 as a possible D gene (5 bases). V was cut by 0 bases and J by 4 bases, with 12 bases left in between. Germline V gene data show CDR1 as GTSNPN and CDR2 as SVGIG (reference sequence). The CDR3 runs to 14 residues. The chain's CDR3 is CAWSVTRGSTEAFF. The CDR3 DNA follows: TGTGCCTGGAGTGTTACCCGGGGGTCCACTGAAGCTTTCTTT.

This clone was counted only a few times. The rearrangement joins TRBV7-8 to TRBJ2-7; D uncertain. The CDR3 contains 12 residues. Germline values: CDR1 SGHVS, CDR2 FQNEAQ. V gave up 7 bases and J gave up 5 bases, with 12 bases separating them. The CDR3 bases are TGTGCCAGCACTCTAGGAAGGAACGAGCAGTACTTC. It yields the protein CASTLGRNEQYF.

The chain has TRBV28 and TRBJ2-3, with D perhaps TRBD1 or TRBD2 (5 bases each). This CDR3 is built from 13 residues. The germline CDR1 and CDR2 sequences are MDHEN and SYDVKM. V was cut by 6 bases and J by 4 bases, with 11 bases left in between. Here the CDR3 DNA reads TGTGCCAGCAGCTTGGGGGAGCCAGATACGCAGTATTTT. Its protein product is CASSLGEPDTQYF.

For this clone: One junction end does not reproduce the germline sequence, and a read error may be involved. This CDR3 is CASRSTSGGSYGQYF. CDR3 sequence (DNA): TGTGCCAGCAGGTCGACTAGCGGGGGGTCCTACGGGCAGTACTTC. The genes are TRBV5-5 and TRBJ2-7, with 13 bases matching TRBD2. Germline-derived CDR1 and CDR2 are SGHKS and YYEKEE (reference sequence). CDR3 length: 15 residues.

The chain uses TRBV11-3 and TRBJ2-5; 10 positions match TRBD2. Looked up from germline, CDR1 is SGHNT and CDR2 is YENEEA. The CDR3 covers 15 residues. V shed 3 bases and J 3 bases; nucleotides not matched to a gene: 4. The CDR3 spells CASSLSGGAKETQYF. CDR3 nucleotide sequence: TGTGCCAGCAGCTTGAGCGGGGGGGCGAAAGAGACCCAGTACTTC.

This chain links TRBV28 with TRBJ2-7, with 8 bases matching TRBD1. This CDR3 contains 12 residues. V shed 6 bases and J 3 bases; nucleotides not matched to a gene: 1. The germline gives CDR1 MDHEN, CDR2 SYDVKM. CDR3 loop: CASRGTGYEQYF. The DNA of the CDR3 is TGTGCCAGCAGGGGGACAGGCTACGAGCAGTACTTC.

This chain's CDR3 is CASSLASTRAGGELFF. DNA for the CDR3: TGTGCCAGCAGCTTAGCGTCGACTAGGGCGGGCGGGGAGCTGTTTTTT. The gene calls are TRBV7-2 and TRBJ2-2, with D perhaps matching TRBD2 (6 bases). V was pared by 0 bases and J by 7 bases, with 15 bases between. The CDR3 contains 16 residues. Germline V gene sequence: CDR1 SGHTA, CDR2 FQGNSA.

The genes are TRBV30 and TRBJ2-1; D is ambiguous. Germline V gives CDR1 GTSNPN, CDR2 SVGIG (reference sequence). The CDR3 is 12 amino acids. Trimming pared 3 bases from V and 3 bases from J, leaving 6 bases between. The CDR3 DNA reads as TGTGCCTGGAGAGCCCTCTACAATGAGCAGTTCTTC. Its translation: CAWRALYNEQFF.

The chain has TRBV7-8 and TRBJ2-7; D might be TRBD1 (6 bases). The CDR3 spans 15 residues. The V gene lost 5 bases and the J gene lost 3 bases, with 17 bases spanning the gap. Germline assignment: CDR1 SGHVS and CDR2 FQNEAQ. The CDR3 protein is CASSVERDIVYEQYF. The DNA for the CDR3 is TGTGCCAGCAGCGTTGAACGGGACATCGTCTACGAGCAGTACTTC.

The chain uses TRBV7-2 and TRBJ1-2; D perhaps matches TRBD1 (5 bases). V lost 1 base, J lost 3 bases, and 9 bases lay in between. Germline loops: CDR1 SGHTA, CDR2 FQGNSA. The CDR3 totals 14 residues. CDR3 coding DNA: TGTGCCAGCAGCTTAGTTAGGGGAGACTATGGCTACACCTTC. Translation gives CASSLVRGDYGYTF.

V and J are TRBV6-5 and TRBJ2-3; D is possibly TRBD2 (7 bases). CDR3 length: 12 amino acids. CDR1 and CDR2 from the germline V gene are MNHEY and SVGAGI. V lost 6 bases and J 7 bases, leaving 11 bases between the germline ends. The CDR3: CASRGGANTQYF. In DNA form, the CDR3 reads TGTGCCAGCAGAGGGGGGGCAAATACGCAGTATTTT.

The chain couples TRBV7-9 to TRBJ2-1; D tentatively reads TRBD1 or TRBD2 (5 bases each). CDR1 and CDR2 from the germline V gene are SEHNR and FQNEAQ (reference sequence). With 6 bases removed from V and 6 bases from J, the gap between germline ends came to 12 bases. The CDR3 length is 13 residues. CDR3 loop: CASRPGPFNEQFF. In DNA form, the CDR3 reads TGTGCCAGCAGGCCGGGACCATTCAATGAGCAGTTCTTC.

Concerning this clone: Additional DNA sequences in this sample encode the identical CDR3. This chain connects TRBV19 to TRBJ1-2; 7 nucleotides line up with TRBD1. This CDR3 contains 13 residues. Losses at the gene ends were 4 bases for V and 2 bases for J; bases not matched to a gene: 1. Germline CDR1 reads LNHDA; CDR2 reads SQIVND (reference sequence). The CDR3: CASSRDRNYGYTF. The CDR3 region has the DNA TGTGCCAGTAGTAGGGACAGAAACTATGGCTACACCTTC. The full variable domain, in which reference TRBV19 and TRBJ1-2 provide the parts outside the CDR3, is DGGITQSPKYLFRKEGQNVTLSCEQNLNHDAMYWYRQDPGQGLRLIYYSQIVNDFQKGDIAEGYSVSREKKESFPLTVTSAQKNPTAFYLCASSRDRNYGYTFGSGTRLTVV.

The chain has TRBV28 and TRBJ1-4; D call uncertain. The ends were cut back, 7 bases at V and 7 bases at J, with 10 bases in the middle. The CDR3 is 12 amino acids. Germline CDR1 reads MDHEN; CDR2 reads SYDVKM. CDR3 region: CASMELPEKLFF. CDR3 bases: TGTGCCAGCATGGAACTCCCTGAAAAACTGTTTTTT.

The chain employs TRBV9 and TRBJ2-2; 9 bases agree with TRBD2. Trimming at V came to 1 base and at J to 7 bases, leaving 5 bases not matched to a gene. Germline CDR1 reads SGDLS; CDR2 reads YYNGEE. The CDR3 has 15 amino acids. The CDR3 reads CASSVSSGGSGELFF. The CDR3 DNA follows: TGTGCCAGCAGCGTATCCAGCGGGGGGAGCGGGGAGCTGTTTTTT.

The chain joins TRBV10-1 to TRBJ2-7; 7 bases agree with TRBD1. This CDR3 contains 16 residues. Trimming removed 2 bases from V and 0 bases from J; junction bases left unmatched: 7. In germline, CDR1 is WNHNN, CDR2 SYGVQD (reference sequence). CDR3 sequence (DNA): TGCGCCAGCAGTGAGGGTCCGGGACAGAACTCCTACGAGCAGTACTTC. This translates into CASSEGPGQNSYEQYF.

CDR3 sequence: CASSSSTSGGYEQYF. CDR3 in DNA: TGTGCCAGCTCGTCCTCGACTAGCGGGGGCTACGAGCAGTACTTC. The V call is TRBV18, the J call TRBJ2-7, with 12 bases aligning to TRBD2. With 6 bases clipped from V and 3 bases from J, the junction kept 6 bases outside the gene matches. This CDR3 region has 15 residues. Germline values: CDR1 KGHSH, CDR2 LQKENI.